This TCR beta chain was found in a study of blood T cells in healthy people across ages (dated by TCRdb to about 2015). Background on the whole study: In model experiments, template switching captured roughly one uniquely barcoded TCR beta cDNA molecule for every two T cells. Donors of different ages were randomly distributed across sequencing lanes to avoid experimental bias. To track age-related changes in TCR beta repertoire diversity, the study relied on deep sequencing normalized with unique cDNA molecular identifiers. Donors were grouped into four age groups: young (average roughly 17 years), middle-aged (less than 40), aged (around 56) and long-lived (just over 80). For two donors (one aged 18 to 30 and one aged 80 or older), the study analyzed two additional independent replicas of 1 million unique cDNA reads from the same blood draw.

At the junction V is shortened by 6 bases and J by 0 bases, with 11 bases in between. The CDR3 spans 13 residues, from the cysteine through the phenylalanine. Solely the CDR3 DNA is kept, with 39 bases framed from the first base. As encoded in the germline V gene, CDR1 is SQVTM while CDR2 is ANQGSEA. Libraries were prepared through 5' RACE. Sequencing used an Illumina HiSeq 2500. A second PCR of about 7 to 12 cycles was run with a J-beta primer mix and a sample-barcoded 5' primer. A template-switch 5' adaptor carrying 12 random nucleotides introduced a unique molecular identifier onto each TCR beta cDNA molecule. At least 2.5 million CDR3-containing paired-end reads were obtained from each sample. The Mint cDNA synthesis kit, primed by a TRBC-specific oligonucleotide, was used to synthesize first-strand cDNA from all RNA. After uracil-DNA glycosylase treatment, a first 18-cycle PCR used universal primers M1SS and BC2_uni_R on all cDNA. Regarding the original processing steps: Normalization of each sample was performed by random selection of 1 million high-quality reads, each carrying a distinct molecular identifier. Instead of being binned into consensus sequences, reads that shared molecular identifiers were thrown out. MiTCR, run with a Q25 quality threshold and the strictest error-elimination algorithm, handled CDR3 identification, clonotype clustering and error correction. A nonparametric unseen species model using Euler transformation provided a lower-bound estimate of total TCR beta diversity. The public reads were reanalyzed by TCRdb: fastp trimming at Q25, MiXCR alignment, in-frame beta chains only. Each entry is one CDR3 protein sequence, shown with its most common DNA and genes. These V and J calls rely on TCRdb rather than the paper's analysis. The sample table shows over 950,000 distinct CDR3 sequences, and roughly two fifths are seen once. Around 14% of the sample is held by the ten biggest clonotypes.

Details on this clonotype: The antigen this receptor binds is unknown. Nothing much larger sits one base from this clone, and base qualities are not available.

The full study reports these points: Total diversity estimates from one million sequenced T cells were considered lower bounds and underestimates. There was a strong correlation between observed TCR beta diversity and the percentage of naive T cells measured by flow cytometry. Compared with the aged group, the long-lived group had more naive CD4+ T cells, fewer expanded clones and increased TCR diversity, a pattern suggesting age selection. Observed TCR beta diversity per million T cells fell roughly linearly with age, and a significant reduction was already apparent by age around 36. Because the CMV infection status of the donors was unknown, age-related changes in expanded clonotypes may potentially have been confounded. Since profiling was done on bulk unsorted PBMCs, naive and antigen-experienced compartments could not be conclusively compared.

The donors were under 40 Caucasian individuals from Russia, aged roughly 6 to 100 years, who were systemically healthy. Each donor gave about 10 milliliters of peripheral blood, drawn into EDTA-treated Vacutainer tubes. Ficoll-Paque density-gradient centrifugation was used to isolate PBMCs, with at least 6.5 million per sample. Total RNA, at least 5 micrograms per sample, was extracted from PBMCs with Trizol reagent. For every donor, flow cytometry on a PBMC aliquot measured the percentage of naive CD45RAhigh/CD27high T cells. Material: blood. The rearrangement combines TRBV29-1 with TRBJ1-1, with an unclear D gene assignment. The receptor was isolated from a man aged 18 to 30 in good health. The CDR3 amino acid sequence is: CSVKGRMNTEAFF. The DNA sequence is TGCAGCGTGAAAGGACGTATGAACACTGAAGCTTTCTTT.